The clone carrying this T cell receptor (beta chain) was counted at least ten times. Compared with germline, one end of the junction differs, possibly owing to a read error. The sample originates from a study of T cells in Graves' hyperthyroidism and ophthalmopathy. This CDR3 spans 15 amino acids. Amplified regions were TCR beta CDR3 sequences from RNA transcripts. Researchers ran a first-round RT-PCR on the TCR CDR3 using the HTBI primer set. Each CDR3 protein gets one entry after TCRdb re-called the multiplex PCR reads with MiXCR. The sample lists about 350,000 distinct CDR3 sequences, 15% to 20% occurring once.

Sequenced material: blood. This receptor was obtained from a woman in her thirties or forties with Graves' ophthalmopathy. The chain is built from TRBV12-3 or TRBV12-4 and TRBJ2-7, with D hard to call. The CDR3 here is CAGSLAEFGSYEQYF. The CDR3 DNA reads TGTGCCGGCAGCCTCGCGGAATTTGGATCCTACGAGCAGTACTTC.